The 19 T cell receptor beta chains below were found in one sample sequenced in a study of ipilimumab plus nivolumab after autologous stem cell transplantation. The assay was immunoSEQ multiplex PCR, and TCRdb's table has in-frame clones only and misses some. The table has around 3,200 clones, around four fifths seen once. Sequences were derived from PBMCs, sampled in a trial of ipilimumab plus nivolumab as post-transplant consolidation. Every receptor here comes from a male donor with multiple myeloma.

The chain employs TRBV19 and TRBJ1-4; D unresolved. V lost 1 base and J 1 base, leaving 7 bases between the germline ends. This CDR3 is built from 15 residues. Germline CDR1 is LNHDA and CDR2 is SQIVND (reference sequence). CDR3 sequence reads: CASSIGRRTNEKLFF. As DNA, the CDR3 is TGTGCCAGTAGTATAGGACGTAGAACTAATGAAAAACTGTTTTTT.

The chain couples TRBV7-2 to TRBJ2-3, with a weak D call TRBD2 (5 bases). The CDR3 extends over 14 amino acids. Germline V lookup: CDR1 SGHTA, CDR2 FQGNSA. Trimming pared 5 bases from V and 4 bases from J, leaving 13 bases between. The CDR3 coding sequence is TGTGCCAGCAGCCTACGCGGGTTGGCAGATACGCAGTATTTT. It translates to CASSLRGLADTQYF.

The genes are TRBV9 and TRBJ2-7; TRBD1 is a possible D gene (6 bases). The ends were cut back, 4 bases at V and 1 base at J, with 12 bases in the middle. Per germline, CDR1 SGDLS and CDR2 YYNGEE. This CDR3 spans 14 amino acids. As DNA, the CDR3 is TGTGCCAGCAGCCCCACGACAGGATCCTACGAGCAGTACTTC. Residues: CASSPTTGSYEQYF.

This clone showed up just once. This chain links TRBV7-3 with TRBJ2-3; 7 nucleotides line up with TRBD2. J was trimmed by 8 bases and V by 5 bases; bases with no gene match: 7. The CDR3 totals 13 residues. The germline V gene has CDR1 SGHTA and CDR2 FQGTGA. CDR3 nucleotide sequence: TGTGCCAGCAGCGCGAACTCGGGGGGTACGCAGTATTTT. The encoded protein is CASSANSGGTQYF. The variable domain in full, with the rest retrieved from reference TRBV7-3 and TRBJ2-3, is GAGVSQTPSNKVTEKGKYVELRCDPISGHTALYWYRQSLGQGPEFLIYFQGTGAADDSGLPNDRFFAVRPEGSVSTLKIQRTERGDSAVYLCASSANSGGTQYFGPGTRLTVL.

The chain recombines TRBV23-1 with TRBJ2-5; 8 bases match TRBD1. TRBV23-1 is labeled an ORF, and its function is uncertain. V was pared by 11 bases and J by 4 bases, with 15 bases of the junction left unmatched. The CDR3 covers 15 residues. CDR3 sequence: CAGRERQGRIETQYF. The CDR3 DNA reads TGCGCCGGACGCGAAAGACAGGGGAGGATAGAGACCCAGTACTTC.

This clone was found a few times. The J gene is TRBJ2-3, the V gene TRBV9; 9 bases line up with TRBD1. The CDR3 consists of 15 residues. J lost 6 bases, V lost 6 bases, and 11 bases had no gene match. From germline, CDR1 is SGDLS and CDR2 YYNGEE. CDR3 sequence (DNA): TGTGCCAGCACCCGTGGGGACAGGGTAATGGATACGCAGTATTTT. Residues: CASTRGDRVMDTQYF.

J is TRBJ2-3 and V is TRBV29-1, with D possibly TRBD2 on 7 matching bases. Trimming removed 5 bases from V and 6 bases from J, with 18 bases in between. This CDR3 region has 14 residues. Looked up from germline, CDR1 is SQVTM and CDR2 is ANQGSEA. The CDR3 nucleotides are TGCAGCGTTCGTGGGGGGGCCTTTCCGGATACGCAGTATTTT. It translates to CSVRGGAFPDTQYF.

CDR3 DNA sequence: TGCGCCAGCAGCCCCACTGGGACAGAAGGGGAGACCCAGTACTTC. Translated, it gives CASSPTGTEGETQYF. The chain carries TRBV5-1 and TRBJ2-5, with TRBD1 identical over 7 bases. V trimming: 4 bases; J trimming: 5 bases; junction bases outside the gene matches: 11. Per germline, CDR1 SGHRS and CDR2 YFSETQ. The CDR3 contains 15 residues.

The rearrangement uses TRBV11-2 and TRBJ2-5; unclear D gene. CDR1 and CDR2 from the germline V gene are SGHAT and FQNNGV. V was clipped by 5 bases and J by 5 bases, with 12 bases between them. The CDR3 length is 13 residues. Here the CDR3 DNA reads TGTGCCAGCAGCCTCGTCCATACGGAGACCCAGTACTTC. It specifies CASSLVHTETQYF.

This clone was observed a few times. This chain connects TRBV19 to TRBJ2-3, with 7 bases that match TRBD2. The J segment lost 0 bases and the V segment lost 5 bases, leaving 5 bases of the junction unmatched. Germline CDR1 LNHDA, CDR2 SQIVND (reference sequence). The CDR3 loop spans 15 amino acids. CDR3 nucleotides: TGTGCCAGTAGTCGGGGGGACCTTAGCACAGATACGCAGTATTTT. As protein: CASSRGDLSTDTQYF.

V usage is TRBV27 and J usage is TRBJ2-1; 10 bases are a match to TRBD2. Germline assignment: CDR1 MNHEY and CDR2 SMNVEV (reference sequence). Trimming cost V 6 bases and J 0 bases; bases outside gene matches: 5. The CDR3 extends over 16 amino acids. In DNA form, the CDR3 reads TGTGCCAGCAGACTACTAGCGGGGAGCTCCTACAATGAGCAGTTCTTC. Protein sequence: CASRLLAGSSYNEQFF.

This clone was recorded only once. The chain carries TRBV7-2 and TRBJ1-2, with TRBD1 matching 7 bases. Germline V gene lookup returns CDR1 SGHTA and CDR2 FQGNSA. This CDR3 has 14 residues. V shed 5 bases, J shed 6 bases, and the junction held 9 bases outside the gene matches. The CDR3 reads CASSNRQGVDGYTF. CDR3 sequence (DNA): TGTGCCAGCAGCAATAGACAGGGAGTAGATGGCTACACCTTC.

This clone is labeled large. The CDR3 coding sequence is TGTGCCAGCAGAGAGATCGACAGGGTTGGAAAAGCTTTCTTT. As protein: CASREIDRVGKAFF. This chain joins TRBV2 and TRBJ1-1, with TRBD1 matching 7 bases. The CDR3 sequence is 14 residues long. The ends lost 6 bases at V and 9 bases at J; junction bases unmatched: 13. Per the germline V gene, CDR1 is SNHLY and CDR2 is FYNNEI.

The V gene is TRBV29-1, the J gene TRBJ1-2; possible D gene TRBD1, 6 bases. This CDR3 comprises 12 residues. The germline V gene encodes CDR1 SQVTM and CDR2 ANQGSEA. The V end was cut by 7 bases, the J end by 6 bases, with 15 bases between. The CDR3 is CSALRGADGYTF. The CDR3 DNA sequence: TGCAGCGCCCTAAGGGGGGCGGATGGCTACACCTTC.

V gene TRBV6-5 combines with J gene TRBJ2-7; D is unresolved. Trimming pared 0 bases from V and 2 bases from J, leaving 8 bases between. The CDR3 covers 14 residues. Germline loops: CDR1 MNHEY, CDR2 SVGAGI. The CDR3 DNA sequence: TGTGCCAGCAGTTACTCAGACGGTCCCTACGAGCAGTACTTC. This codes for CASSYSDGPYEQYF.

This clone occurred a few times. This chain joins TRBV2 and TRBJ1-6, with unresolved D. The CDR3 spans 11 residues. Germline CDR1 and CDR2: SNHLY and FYNNEI. V was cut by 6 bases and J by 7 bases, with 4 bases left in between. CDR3 region: CASSANSPLHF. The CDR3 DNA reads as TGTGCCAGCAGCGCGAATTCACCCCTCCACTTT.

This chain joins TRBV18 and TRBJ1-4, with D unclear. Germline loops: CDR1 KGHSH, CDR2 LQKENI. Trimming took off 1 base at V and 1 base at J, with 10 bases between the two ends. The length of the CDR3 is 16 residues. This CDR3 is CASSPLIDKTNEKLFF. CDR3 sequence (DNA): TGTGCCAGCTCACCACTAATTGATAAAACTAATGAAAAACTGTTTTTT. Full variable domain (remainder filled in from reference TRBV18 and TRBJ1-4): NAGVMQNPRHLVRRRGQEARLRCSPMKGHSHVYWYRQLPEEGLKFMVYLQKENIIDESGMPKERFSAEFPKEGPSILRIQQVVRGDSAAYFCASSPLIDKTNEKLFFGSGTQLSVL.

This clone was observed a few times. The chain combines TRBV18 with TRBJ1-5, with D maybe TRBD1 (5 bases). Trimming left V 5 bases short and J 6 bases short, with 14 bases between. The CDR3 is made up of 14 amino acids. The germline V gene has CDR1 KGHSH and CDR2 LQKENI. CDR3 in DNA: TGTGCCAGCTCATCGAGGGGCCCGGGTCAGCCCCAGCATTTT. It encodes CASSSRGPGQPQHF.

The J gene is TRBJ2-2, the V gene TRBV4-3; TRBD2 aligns across 9 bases. The trim removed 1 base at V and 4 bases at J, leaving 7 bases unmatched. Germline values: CDR1 LGHNA, CDR2 YSLEER. There are 17 residues in the CDR3. CDR3 residues: CASSQAWLAGTTGELFF. The CDR3 DNA reads as TGCGCCAGCAGCCAAGCATGGCTAGCGGGGACCACCGGGGAGCTGTTTTTT.